This is a list of T cell receptor beta chains from one sample in a study of beta chain features in type 1 diabetes. Clones were read by immunoSEQ multiplex PCR, and TCRdb kept only the in-frame ones, dropping some. The repertoire holds roughly 170,000 clones, about 13% seen once, with 0.5% to 0.75% in the top ten. Source material: central memory CD4+ T cells from blood. These receptors were taken from a woman in her late teens or twenties in good health. CDR3s include the opening cysteine and the closing phenylalanine or tryptophan. Each record gives: J gene, D gene, clone size, V gene, CDR3 DNA, CDR3 protein. A D gene is named only where the DNA matches it firmly. A row's size may be missing; if present it is once, few, many or a size class.

TRBJ2-7	NA	few	TRBV9	TGTGCCAGCAGCGTAGACGAGGAACCCTACGAGCAGTACTTC	CASSVDEEPYEQYF
TRBJ1-5	NA	NA	TRBV4-3	TGCGCCAGCAGCCAAGTGGTTCACAGTATTCAGCCCCAGCATTTT	CASSQVVHSIQPQHF
TRBJ2-6	NA	few	TRBV30	TGTGCCTGGGGCCTCTCTGGGGCCAACGTCCTGACTTTC	CAWGLSGANVLTF
TRBJ1-2	NA	NA	TRBV5-1	TGCGCCAGCAGCTTGGAACCGGAGGCCTCCTATGGCTACACCTTC	CASSLEPEASYGYTF
TRBJ1-1	NA	NA	TRBV19	TGTGCCAGTAATTTCCAGGGATTGCCTGAAGCTTTCTTT	CASNFQGLPEAFF
TRBJ1-5	NA	many	TRBV7-9	TGTGCCAGCAGCTCGAGGCAAAGCAATCAGCCCCAGCATTTT	CASSSRQSNQPQHF
TRBJ1-5	NA	few	TRBV28	TGTGCCAGCACCTTCCGCGGGAAAACTCAGCCCCAGCATTTT	CASTFRGKTQPQHF
TRBJ2-1	TRBD2	few	TRBV30	TGTGCCTGGAGTTTAGCGGGAGGGCACAATGAGCAGTTCTTC	CAWSLAGGHNEQFF
TRBJ2-1	TRBD2	NA	TRBV7-7	TGTGCTAGCAGCTTACGGCGGGAGGGGTACAATGAGCAGTTCTTC	CASSLRREGYNEQFF
TRBJ2-7	TRBD2	few	TRBV7-9	TGTGCCAGCAGCCCTGGGACTAACATCTACGAGCAGTACTTC	CASSPGTNIYEQYF
TRBJ1-1	NA	NA	TRBV19	TGTGCCAGTAGGGCAGGTTTGTTTGCTTTCTTT	CASRAGLFAFF
TRBJ1-2	TRBD1	NA	TRBV7-8	TGTGCCAGCAGCTCCTGGACAGGTCGCTCATTCTATGGCTACACCTTC	CASSSWTGRSFYGYTF
TRBJ2-3	NA	NA	TRBV29-1	TGCAGCGTTGAGTCGGGGAGCCTGTCAGATACGCAGTATTTT	CSVESGSLSDTQYF
TRBJ2-6	TRBD1	few	TRBV7-2	TGTGCCAGCAGCGGCGACAGGGCTGGGGCCAACGTCCTGACTTTC	CASSGDRAGANVLTF
TRBJ2-1	TRBD2	NA	TRBV28	TGTGCCAGCAGTCTAGGGGGACTAGCGGGTCATGAGCAGTTCTTC	CASSLGGLAGHEQFF
TRBJ2-3	NA	NA	TRBV5-1	TGCGCCAGCACCCACCGGGTCGGAAGGATAGATACGCAGTATTTT	CASTHRVGRIDTQYF
TRBJ2-7	NA	few	TRBV6-5	TGTGCCAGCAGTTACGCGGGGAAAGGCCACTACGAGCAGTACTTC	CASSYAGKGHYEQYF
TRBJ2-2	NA	few	TRBV7-3	TGTGCCAGCAGCTCCCCCGTTGGCGGTTTCGGGGAGCTGTTTTTT	CASSSPVGGFGELFF
TRBJ2-1	NA	NA	TRBV2	TGTGCCAGCAGTTCTCACAGCTCCTACAATGAGCAGTTCTTC	CASSSHSSYNEQFF
TRBJ2-7	NA	NA	TRBV5-1	TGCGCCAGCAGCACTTCCCCTTCTAGCTCCTACGAGCAGTACTTC	CASSTSPSSSYEQYF